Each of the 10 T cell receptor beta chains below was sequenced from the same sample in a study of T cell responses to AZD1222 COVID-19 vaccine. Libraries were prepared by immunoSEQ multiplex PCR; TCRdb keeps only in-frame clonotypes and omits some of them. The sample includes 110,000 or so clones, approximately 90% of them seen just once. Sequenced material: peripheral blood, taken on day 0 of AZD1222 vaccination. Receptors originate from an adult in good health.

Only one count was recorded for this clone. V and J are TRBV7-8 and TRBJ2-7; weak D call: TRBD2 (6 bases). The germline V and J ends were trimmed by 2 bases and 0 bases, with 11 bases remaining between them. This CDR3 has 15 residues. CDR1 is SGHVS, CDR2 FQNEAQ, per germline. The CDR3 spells CASSLLASASYEQYF. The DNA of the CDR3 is TGTGCCAGCAGCTTACTCGCTAGCGCCTCCTACGAGCAGTACTTC.

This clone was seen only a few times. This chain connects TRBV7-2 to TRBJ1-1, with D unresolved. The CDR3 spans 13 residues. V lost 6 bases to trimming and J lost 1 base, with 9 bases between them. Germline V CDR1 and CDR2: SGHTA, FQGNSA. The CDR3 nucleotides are TGTGCCAGCAGGACTACAAGGAACACTGAAGCTTTCTTT. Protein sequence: CASRTTRNTEAFF.

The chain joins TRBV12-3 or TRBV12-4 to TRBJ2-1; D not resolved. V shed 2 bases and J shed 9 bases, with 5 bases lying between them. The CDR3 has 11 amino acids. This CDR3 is CASSLIGEQFF. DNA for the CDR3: TGTGCCAGCAGTTTAATAGGTGAGCAGTTCTTC.

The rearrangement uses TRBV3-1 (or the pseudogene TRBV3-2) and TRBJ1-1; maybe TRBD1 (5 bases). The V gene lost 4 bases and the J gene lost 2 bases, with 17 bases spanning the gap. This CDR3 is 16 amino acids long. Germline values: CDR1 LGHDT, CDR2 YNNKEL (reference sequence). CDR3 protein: CASSPHPGGANTEAFF. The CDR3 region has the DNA TGTGCCAGCAGCCCACACCCTGGGGGAGCAAACACTGAAGCTTTCTTT.

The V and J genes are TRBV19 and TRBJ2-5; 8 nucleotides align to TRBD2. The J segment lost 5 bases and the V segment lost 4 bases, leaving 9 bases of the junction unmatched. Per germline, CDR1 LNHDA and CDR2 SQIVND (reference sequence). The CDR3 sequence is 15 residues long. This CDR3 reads CASSSPGTSLETQYF. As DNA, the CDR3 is TGTGCCAGTAGTAGTCCCGGGACTAGTCTGGAGACCCAGTACTTC.

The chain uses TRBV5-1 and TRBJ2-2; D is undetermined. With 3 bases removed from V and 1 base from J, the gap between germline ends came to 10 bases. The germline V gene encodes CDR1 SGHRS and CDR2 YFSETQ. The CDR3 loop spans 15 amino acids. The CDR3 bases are TGCGCCAGCAGCTGGGATGTGGGGAACACCGGGGAGCTGTTTTTT. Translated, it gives CASSWDVGNTGELFF.

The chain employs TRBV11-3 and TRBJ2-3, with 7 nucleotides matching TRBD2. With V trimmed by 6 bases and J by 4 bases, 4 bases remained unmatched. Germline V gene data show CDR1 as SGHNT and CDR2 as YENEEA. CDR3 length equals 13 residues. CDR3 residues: CASSRGSADTQYF. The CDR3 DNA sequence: TGTGCCAGCAGTCGCGGGAGTGCAGATACGCAGTATTTT.

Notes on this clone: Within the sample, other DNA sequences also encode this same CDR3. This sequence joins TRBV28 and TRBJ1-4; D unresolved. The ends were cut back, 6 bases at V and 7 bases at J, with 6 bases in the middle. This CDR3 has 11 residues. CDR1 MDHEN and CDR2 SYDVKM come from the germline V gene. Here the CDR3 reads CASRGSEKLFF. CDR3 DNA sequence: TGTGCCAGCAGAGGGAGTGAAAAACTGTTTTTT.

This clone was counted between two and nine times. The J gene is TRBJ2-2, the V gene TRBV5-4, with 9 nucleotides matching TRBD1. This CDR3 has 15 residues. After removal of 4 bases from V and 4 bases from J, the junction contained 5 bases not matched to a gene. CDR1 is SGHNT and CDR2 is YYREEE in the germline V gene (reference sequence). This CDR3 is CASSGQGLGTGELFF. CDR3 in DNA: TGTGCCAGCAGCGGACAGGGGTTGGGCACCGGGGAGCTGTTTTTT.

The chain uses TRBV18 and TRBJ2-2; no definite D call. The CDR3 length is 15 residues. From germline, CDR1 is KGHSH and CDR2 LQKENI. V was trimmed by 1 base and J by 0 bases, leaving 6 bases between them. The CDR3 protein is CASSPRPPNTGELFF. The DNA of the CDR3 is TGTGCCAGCTCACCACGGCCTCCGAACACCGGGGAGCTGTTTTTT.